These 12 T cell receptor beta chains came from one sample sequenced in a study of shared clonotypes between healthy human individuals. Only in-frame clones appear in the TCRdb table, and some are missing; sequencing was by immunoSEQ multiplex PCR. The sample holds some 530,000 clones, approximately 80% seen once. Material: PBMCs. All receptors derive from a woman between 40 and 50 years old in good health. Some clones in this sample may be carry-over from other donors' samples.

The table lists this clone with a count of one. Here the CDR3 reads CASSLLGRALEGHNEQFF. CDR3 DNA: TGTGCCAGCAGCTTACTCGGGAGGGCCTTAGAGGGACACAATGAGCAGTTCTTC. The chain is built from TRBV7-2 and TRBJ2-1; TRBD2 matches at 8 bases. The CDR3 is made up of 18 amino acids. V trimming: 2 bases; J trimming: 5 bases; junction bases outside the gene matches: 14. CDR1 and CDR2 from the germline V gene are SGHTA and FQGNSA.

The chain has TRBV27 and TRBJ1-1, with D hard to call. CDR1 and CDR2 (germline): MNHEY, SMNVEV (reference sequence). The CDR3 contains 15 residues. Trimming stripped 2 bases from V and 6 bases from J, with 16 bases between. CDR3 protein: CASSLEPTPDAEAFF. The DNA of the CDR3 is TGTGCCAGCAGTTTAGAGCCGACTCCGGACGCTGAAGCTTTCTTT.

To note about this clone: Other nucleotide sequences in the sample specify the same CDR3. This rearrangement joins TRBV7-8 to TRBJ1-1; D is unresolved. Between the trimmed V and J ends, which lost 4 bases and 1 base, there was a span of 7 bases. This CDR3 has 13 residues. The germline V gene has CDR1 SGHVS and CDR2 FQNEAQ. DNA for the CDR3: TGTGCCAGCAGCTCCGGACGGAACACTGAAGCTTTCTTT. Amino acid sequence: CASSSGRNTEAFF.

J is TRBJ2-1 and V is TRBV11-2; 10 bases line up with TRBD2. This CDR3 is 15 amino acids long. The germline gives CDR1 SGHAT, CDR2 FQNNGV. J lost 10 bases, V lost 1 base, and 7 bases had no gene match. CDR3 sequence: CASSLGLAGAEEQFF. The DNA of the CDR3 is TGTGCCAGCAGCTTAGGGCTAGCGGGAGCAGAAGAGCAGTTCTTC.

The rearrangement joins TRBV7-2 to TRBJ2-2; no definite D call. This CDR3 has 15 residues. The V gene's germline CDR1 is SGHTA and CDR2 FQGNSA. Trimming removed 5 bases from V and 1 base from J, with 11 bases in between. CDR3 coding DNA: TGTGCCAGCAGCCGAGATGGCTTGAACACCGGGGAGCTGTTTTTT. Translation gives CASSRDGLNTGELFF.

The V call is TRBV5-1, the J call TRBJ2-1; 9 bases fit TRBD1. With 2 bases clipped from V and 7 bases from J, the junction kept 7 bases outside the gene matches. Germline lookup yields CDR1 SGHRS and CDR2 YFSETQ. This CDR3 is 15 amino acids long. CDR3 residues: CASSFGTGSRNEQFF. CDR3 in DNA: TGCGCCAGCAGCTTTGGGACAGGGTCTCGGAATGAGCAGTTCTTC.

The V and J genes are TRBV27 and TRBJ1-1; a possible D gene is TRBD1 (5 bases). Trimming took off 3 bases at V and 0 bases at J, with 11 bases between the two ends. The CDR3 has 15 residues. Germline V CDR1 and CDR2: MNHEY, SMNVEV (reference sequence). The CDR3 here is CASSLGLNMNTEAFF. CDR3 bases: TGTGCCAGCAGTTTGGGACTGAACATGAACACTGAAGCTTTCTTT.

The chain uses TRBV5-1 and TRBJ2-1; possibly TRBD2 for D (6 bases). Germline-derived CDR1 and CDR2 are SGHRS and YFSETQ. The CDR3 consists of 14 residues. The V and J ends lost 3 bases and 8 bases respectively, with 15 bases between them. This CDR3 is CASSSLTSSDEQFF. CDR3 DNA sequence: TGCGCCAGCAGCTCCTTGACTAGTTCTGATGAGCAGTTCTTC.

The V call is TRBV7-3, the J call TRBJ1-6, with D possibly matching TRBD1 (5 bases). The V gene lost 2 bases and the J gene lost 9 bases, with 11 bases spanning the gap. The germline V gene encodes CDR1 SGHTA and CDR2 FQGTGA. This CDR3 spans 14 amino acids. Here the CDR3 DNA reads TGTGCCAGCAGCTTAGGGGCAGGGTCTTCACCCCTCCACTTT. This sequence encodes CASSLGAGSSPLHF.

This sequence joins TRBV11-2 and TRBJ1-3; no clear D. The CDR3 is 13 amino acids. CDR1 SGHAT and CDR2 FQNNGV come from the germline V gene. Trimming took off 5 bases at V and 6 bases at J, with 11 bases between the two ends. The CDR3 protein is CASSPGLKNTIYF. CDR3 DNA sequence: TGTGCCAGCAGCCCCGGACTCAAAAACACCATATATTTT.

V gene TRBV30 combines with J gene TRBJ1-1; D perhaps matches TRBD1 (5 bases). This CDR3 comprises 13 residues. V was cut by 5 bases and J by 1 base, with 11 bases left in between. Germline CDR1 reads GTSNPN; CDR2 reads SVGIG (reference sequence). CDR3 sequence (DNA): TGTGCCTGGTCCTGGGACGGGAACACTGAAGCTTTCTTT. It specifies CAWSWDGNTEAFF. The full variable domain, completed using reference TRBV30 and TRBJ1-1, is SQTIHQWPATLVQPVGSPLSLECTVEGTSNPNLYWYRQAAGRGLQLLFYSVGIGQISSEVPQNLSASRPQDRQFILSSKKLLLSDSGFYLCAWSWDGNTEAFFGQGTRLTVV.

V is TRBV11-3 and J is TRBJ2-1, with TRBD2 as a possible D gene (6 bases). Per germline, CDR1 SGHNT and CDR2 YENEEA. Deletions cut 5 bases from V and 1 base from J, with 12 bases between. The CDR3 spans 15 residues. The CDR3 is CASSRRARSYNEQFF. CDR3 DNA sequence: TGTGCCAGCAGCCGGAGGGCCAGGTCCTACAATGAGCAGTTCTTC.